The 21 T cell receptor beta chains listed next were all sequenced from one sample in a study of T cells in Graves' hyperthyroidism and ophthalmopathy (dated by TCRdb to between 2019 and 2020). Library preparation used multiplex PCR. The data were produced on an Illumina HiSeq 2000. The TCR beta CDR3 regions were amplified from the RNA transcripts. The TCR CDR3 was subjected to a first round of RT-PCR using the HTBI primer set and the Qiagen OneStep RT-PCR kit. TCRdb cleaned the public reads at Q25 with fastp, built clones with MiXCR and kept in-frame beta chains. Every entry covers one CDR3 protein and lists the most common genes and DNA from its rows. For this sample the table gives about 59,000 distinct CDR3 sequences, of which under 70% were detected only once. The ten most abundant clones make up roughly 3.4% of the sample. Input material: blood. These receptors were collected from a woman aged 55-69 years with Graves' ophthalmopathy.

This chain uses TRBV19 with TRBJ1-5; a weak D match, TRBD1 (5 bases). The germline CDR1 and CDR2 sequences are LNHDA and SQIVND (reference sequence). With 2 bases removed from V and 0 bases from J, the gap between germline ends came to 5 bases. This CDR3 comprises 14 residues. The CDR3 DNA is TGTGCCAGTAGTATAAGGGGTAGCAATCAGCCCCAGCATTTT. It codes for CASSIRGSNQPQHF.

The chain is built from TRBV10-2 and TRBJ2-6; D is undetermined. Germline V gives CDR1 WSHSY, CDR2 SAAADI. CDR3 length: 13 amino acids. V was cut by 2 bases and J by 3 bases, with 2 bases left in between. The CDR3 region has the DNA TGCGCCAGCAGTGAGGGTGGGGCCAACGTCCTGACTTTC. Encoded protein: CASSEGGANVLTF.

The chain links TRBV6-4 to TRBJ2-1; D gene uncertain. CDR3 length: 15 residues. Germline CDR1 reads MRHNA; CDR2 reads SNTAGT. With 5 bases removed from V and 7 bases from J, the gap between germline ends came to 18 bases. In nucleotides, the CDR3 is TGTGCCAGCAGTTCAGAAAACACCGAAGCGAATGAGCAGTTCTTC. This gives the protein CASSSENTEANEQFF.

There are many counts of this clonotype. V is TRBV5-1 and J is TRBJ2-1, with 10 positions matching TRBD2. J lost 9 bases, V lost 4 bases, and 4 bases had no gene match. There are 13 residues in the CDR3. The germline V gene encodes CDR1 SGHRS and CDR2 YFSETQ. The CDR3 region has the DNA TGCGCCAGCAGCCCGGGACTAGCGCCTGAGCAGTTCTTC. Amino acid sequence: CASSPGLAPEQFF. The full variable domain, with the rest looked up from reference TRBV5-1 and TRBJ2-1, is KAGVTQTPRYLIKTRGQQVTLSCSPISGHRSVSWYQQTPGQGLQFLFEYFSETQRNKGNFPGRFSGRQFSNSRSEMNVSTLELGDSALYLCASSPGLAPEQFFGPGTRLTVL.

This clonotype has ten or more counts. The V and J genes are TRBV15 and TRBJ2-5; possibly TRBD1 or TRBD2 for D (6 bases each). From germline, CDR1 is LNHNV and CDR2 YYDKDF (reference sequence). The CDR3 runs to 15 residues. V dropped 0 bases and J dropped 5 bases, with 13 bases sitting between them. CDR3 protein: CATSRDRTGAETQYF. The CDR3 bases are TGTGCCACCAGCAGAGACCGAACGGGGGCGGAGACCCAGTACTTC.

The genes are TRBV10-3 and TRBJ2-6; D gene ambiguous. Germline V lookup: CDR1 ENHRY, CDR2 SYGVKD. V was shortened by 5 bases and J by 0 bases, with 14 bases between the two germline ends. CDR3 length: 17 amino acids. The CDR3 bases are TGTGCCATCAGTTCGACCCCGATTAGCTCTGGGGCCAACGTCCTGACTTTC. Encoded protein: CAISSTPISSGANVLTF.

This clonotype was seen at least ten times. This chain joins TRBV5-6 and TRBJ2-3, with 7 bases lining up with TRBD1. Germline values: CDR1 SGHDT, CDR2 YYEEEE. CDR3 length: 16 amino acids. Trimming took 4 bases from V and 1 from J; bases not matched to a gene: 9. The CDR3 coding sequence is TGTGCCAGCAGCCCGGACCGGGACAGTCGCACAGATACGCAGTATTTT. This codes for CASSPDRDSRTDTQYF.

This sequence joins TRBV6-5 and TRBJ2-7, with unresolved D. Germline values: CDR1 MNHEY, CDR2 SVGAGI. The V gene lost 2 bases and the J gene lost 0 bases, with 8 bases spanning the gap. The CDR3 has 14 residues. Here the CDR3 reads CASSYPWDSYEQYF. The CDR3 bases are TGTGCCAGCAGTTACCCCTGGGACTCCTACGAGCAGTACTTC.

The table lists this clonotype with many counts. The J gene is TRBJ2-7, the V gene TRBV7-3; 7 bases agree with TRBD2. The CDR3 extends over 13 amino acids. CDR1 is SGHTA, CDR2 FQGTGA, per germline. Trimming at V came to 5 bases and at J to 7 bases, leaving 8 bases not matched to a gene. The CDR3 coding sequence is TGTGCCAGCAGCACCCCGTCCGGGGGGGAGCAGTACTTC. This sequence encodes CASSTPSGGEQYF.

About this clonotype: This CDR3 fails to terminate in the conserved phenylalanine or tryptophan, so it likely reflects a read error. This sequence joins TRBV5-1 and TRBJ2-2, with D hard to call. This CDR3 spans 16 amino acids. Trimming removed 4 bases from V and 0 bases from J, with 13 bases in between. CDR1 and CDR2 from the germline V gene are SGHRS and YFSETQ. The chain's CDR3 is CASSLDGASNTGELFL. The CDR3 DNA sequence: TGCGCCAGCAGCCTGGACGGAGCTTCGAACACCGGGGAGCTGTTTTTG.

This chain links TRBV5-1 with TRBJ2-1; 11 nucleotides line up with TRBD1. After removal of 3 bases from V and 9 bases from J, the junction contained 2 bases not matched to a gene. The germline V gene has CDR1 SGHRS and CDR2 YFSETQ. The CDR3 spans 13 residues. CDR3 DNA: TGCGCCAGCAGCTGGGGACAGGGGGGTGAGCAGTTCTTC. Residues: CASSWGQGGEQFF. The full variable domain, its missing parts supplied by reference TRBV5-1 and TRBJ2-1, is KAGVTQTPRYLIKTRGQQVTLSCSPISGHRSVSWYQQTPGQGLQFLFEYFSETQRNKGNFPGRFSGRQFSNSRSEMNVSTLELGDSALYLCASSWGQGGEQFFGPGTRLTVL.

The chain recombines TRBV19 with TRBJ2-5; 8 positions agree with TRBD1. From germline, CDR1 is LNHDA and CDR2 SQIVND (reference sequence). The junction had 4 bases not matched to a gene; V was cut back by 3 bases and J by 4 bases. The CDR3 is 14 amino acids. CDR3 in DNA: TGTGCCAGTAGTATTCGTCAGGGGGCAGAGACCCAGTACTTC. Translation: CASSIRQGAETQYF.

This clonotype showed up many times. This sequence joins TRBV9 and TRBJ1-3; D unresolved. Germline CDR1 is SGDLS and CDR2 is YYNGEE. Trimming took off 0 bases at V and 6 bases at J, with 7 bases between the two ends. The CDR3 loop spans 13 amino acids. This CDR3 is CASSVDQLNTIYF. The CDR3 DNA reads TGTGCCAGCAGCGTAGACCAATTAAACACCATATATTTT.

This clonotype has at least ten counts. J is TRBJ1-4 and V is TRBV20-1; D unclear. This CDR3 is built from 13 residues. In germline, CDR1 is DFQATT, CDR2 SNEGSKA (reference sequence). V lost 2 bases and J lost 4, with 8 bases in between. CDR3 residues: CSARSGRNEKLFF. The DNA for the CDR3 is TGCAGTGCTAGATCCGGGCGTAATGAAAAACTGTTTTTT.

This clonotype was counted many times. J is TRBJ1-1 and V is TRBV28, with 7 bases aligning to TRBD1. CDR1 and CDR2 (germline): MDHEN, SYDVKM. The J segment lost 0 bases and the V segment lost 6 bases, leaving 1 base of the junction unmatched. This CDR3 comprises 13 residues. The DNA of the CDR3 is TGTGCCAGCAGGGACAGGTTGAACACTGAAGCTTTCTTT. It is translated as CASRDRLNTEAFF.

This clonotype appeared many times. The gene calls are TRBV2 and TRBJ1-5; 8 nucleotides line up with TRBD1. V lost 4 bases, J lost 3 bases, and 2 bases stayed unmatched. CDR1 is SNHLY, CDR2 FYNNEI, per germline. The CDR3 totals 14 residues. For the CDR3, the DNA is TGTGCCAGCAGTGCAGGGGGCTTCAATCAGCCCCAGCATTTT. It specifies CASSAGGFNQPQHF.

The chain is built from TRBV29-1 and TRBJ2-1; D is undetermined. Trimming took 8 bases from V and 0 from J, leaving 14 bases between them. Looked up from germline, CDR1 is SQVTM and CDR2 is ANQGSEA. The CDR3 has 14 amino acids. The CDR3 region is CSQDTGVSYNEQFF. The DNA for the CDR3 is TGCAGCCAAGATACGGGTGTCTCCTACAATGAGCAGTTCTTC.

The chain joins TRBV25-1 to TRBJ1-2; 9 positions agree with TRBD1. The V segment lost 8 bases and the J segment 5 bases; nucleotides outside the gene matches: 15. Germline lookup yields CDR1 MGHDK and CDR2 SYGVNS. The CDR3 has 16 amino acids. The CDR3 loop reads CASGATGGDAPYGYTF. The CDR3 DNA reads as TGTGCCAGCGGGGCGACAGGGGGAGACGCCCCATATGGCTACACCTTC.

This clonotype has more than one count but fewer than ten. V is TRBV19 and J is TRBJ2-1, with 7 bases lining up with TRBD1. The CDR3 runs 11 residues. The V gene's germline CDR1 is LNHDA and CDR2 SQIVND (reference sequence). V lost 10 bases and J lost 16; bases outside the gene matches: 13. CDR3 nucleotides: TGTGCCATTCCCCGGGACAGCGCCAGCTTCTTC. Encoded protein: CAIPRDSASFF.

Comment on this clonotype: One end of the junction fails to match germline, which may point to a read error. This chain links TRBV2 with TRBJ2-7; D unclear. The CDR3 sequence is 11 residues long. Germline CDR1 and CDR2: SNHLY and FYNNEI. This chain's CDR3 is CASRERVEEYF. CDR3 DNA: TGTGCCAGCAGAGAAAGGGTCGAGGAGTACTTC.

This clonotype was detected many times. The chain joins TRBV7-2 to TRBJ2-2; D perhaps matches TRBD1 (5 bases). Germline V lookup: CDR1 SGHTA, CDR2 FQGNSA. Trimming pared 5 bases from V and 5 bases from J, leaving 9 bases between. The CDR3 runs to 13 residues. The CDR3 DNA reads TGTGCCAGCAGCACACGACAGACCGGGGAGCTGTTTTTT. Its translation: CASSTRQTGELFF.